What follows describes a single T cell receptor beta chain. Its antigen is not identified. The sample originates from a study of T cell responses to AZD1222 COVID-19 vaccine. Overall study results and limits: After two AZD1222 doses, spike-specific TCR breadth and depth rose versus day 0. Females made up more of the donors, who were largely white British, and clonal diversity may have come out too low. A reported finding is that nearly half of spike-specific TCRs target unmutated variant regions. Every sample of the repertoires postdated the peak T cell response.

Assay used: immunoSEQ multiplex PCR; TCRdb lists only in-frame clones, some missing. The sample has around 140,000 clones, 80% to 90% seen once. Germline values: CDR1 LGHNT, CDR2 FRNRAP. The V gene end was trimmed by 6 bases and the J gene end by 11 bases; junction bases not matched to a gene: 16. This CDR3 is 15 amino acids long. The sequencing here drew on peripheral blood, taken on day 0 of AZD1222 vaccination. The J gene is TRBJ1-1, the V gene TRBV12-5, with 9 bases aligning to TRBD1. The TCR originated in an adult in good health. The CDR3 DNA reads TGTGCTAGTGGGCGATCCGGGACAGGGCTTTCACGGGCTTTCTTT. Its protein product is CASGRSGTGLSRAFF.